The next 30 T cell receptor beta chains were all read from a single sample in a study of OX40 agonist ivuxolimab in advanced cancers. Clones were sequenced by immunoSEQ multiplex PCR, and TCRdb holds only the in-frame ones, with some missing. The data hold tens of thousands of clones, with less than 90% observed a single time. Specimen: CD4+ or CD8+ T cells sorted from blood, collected in a trial of the OX40 agonist ivuxolimab. The receptor source for this set is an adult with an advanced solid tumor such as melanoma, head and neck, liver or kidney cancer.

The V and J genes are TRBV11-3 and TRBJ2-3, with D possibly TRBD1 on 5 matching bases. CDR3 length: 14 residues. Germline V gives CDR1 SGHNT, CDR2 YENEEA. Trimming cost V 0 bases and J 4 bases, with 8 bases left between them. The CDR3 DNA reads as TGTGCCAGCAGCTTAGACGACAGCCCAGATACGCAGTATTTT. This translates into CASSLDDSPDTQYF.

The gene calls are TRBV6-5 and TRBJ1-5; 8 nucleotides line up with TRBD1. Germline V gene lookup returns CDR1 MNHEY and CDR2 SVGAGI. The CDR3 length is 13 residues. V shed 6 bases and J 6 bases; nucleotides not matched to a gene: 4. Written as DNA, the CDR3 is TGTGCCAGCAGCCCGACAGGGGCTCAGCCCCAGCATTTT. Translated, it gives CASSPTGAQPQHF.

The genes are TRBV28 and TRBJ1-2, with 9 nucleotides matching TRBD1. CDR1 and CDR2 from the germline V gene are MDHEN and SYDVKM. V was clipped by 4 bases and J by 1 base; unmatched bases: 7. The CDR3 consists of 16 residues. CDR3 nucleotide sequence: TGTGCCAGCAGTTCCGGACAGGGGCCCCTTAACTATGGCTACACCTTC. Protein: CASSSGQGPLNYGYTF.

The V call is TRBV27, the J call TRBJ2-5, with 14 bases fitting TRBD2. The J call may be mistaken, given a closer DNA end match to TRBJ2-7. The CDR3 totals 16 residues. CDR1 is MNHEY, CDR2 SMNVEV, per germline (reference sequence). As DNA, the CDR3 is TGTGCCAGCAGCTTGACTGGACTAGCGGGAGGAACCGAGCAGTACTTC. It translates to CASSLTGLAGGTEQYF.

V gene TRBV30 combines with J gene TRBJ1-5, with 7 bases aligning to TRBD1. CDR3 length: 15 residues. Germline V lookup: CDR1 GTSNPN, CDR2 SVGIG (reference sequence). Germline trimming cut 2 bases from V and 5 bases from J; bases unmatched to any gene: 9. In DNA, the CDR3 is TGTGCCTGGAGTACGGAGGGGGCGGAGTATCAGCCCCAGCATTTT. It specifies CAWSTEGAEYQPQHF. The complete variable domain, with remaining parts taken from reference TRBV30 and TRBJ1-5, reads SQTIHQWPATLVQPVGSPLSLECTVEGTSNPNLYWYRQAAGRGLQLLFYSVGIGQISSEVPQNLSASRPQDRQFILSSKKLLLSDSGFYLCAWSTEGAEYQPQHFGDGTRLSIL.

The rearrangement uses TRBV6-5 and TRBJ1-2; D gene uncertain. Trimming cost V 6 bases and J 3 bases, with 14 bases left between them. Looked up from germline, CDR1 is MNHEY and CDR2 is SVGAGI. The CDR3 runs 14 residues. The CDR3 loop is CASRTGEGYYGYTF. DNA of the CDR3: TGTGCCAGCAGGACTGGAGAGGGTTACTATGGCTACACCTTC.

In this sample, this clone turned up once. This chain uses TRBV21-1 with TRBJ2-2; the table calls TRBD2, which could not be checked here. TRBV21-1 is shown as a pseudogene. This CDR3 has 15 residues. The CDR3 coding sequence is TGTGCCAGCAGCAAAGGCGGGGGGTCAACCGGGGAGCTGTTTTTT. It codes for CASSKGGGSTGELFF.

The chain joins TRBV2 to TRBJ2-2; 7 bases map to TRBD1. V lost 5 bases and J lost 6; bases outside the gene matches: 9. Germline CDR1 is SNHLY and CDR2 is FYNNEI. The CDR3 is 15 amino acids. This chain's CDR3 is CASSPSDRAAGELFF. CDR3 nucleotide sequence: TGTGCCAGCAGTCCCTCAGACAGGGCAGCCGGGGAGCTGTTTTTT.

The chain's CDR3 is CAWSVTRGGQYF. DNA for the CDR3: TGTGCCTGGAGTGTAACGAGGGGCGGACAGTACTTC. The chain carries TRBV30 and TRBJ2-4, with D perhaps given as TRBD1 or TRBD2 (5 bases each). Trimming pared 0 bases from V and 13 bases from J, leaving 13 bases between. This CDR3 has 12 amino acids. The germline V gene has CDR1 GTSNPN and CDR2 SVGIG (reference sequence). Variable domain in full (rest from reference TRBV30 and TRBJ2-4): SQTIHQWPATLVQPVGSPLSLECTVEGTSNPNLYWYRQAAGRGLQLLFYSVGIGQISSEVPQNLSASRPQDRQFILSSKKLLLSDSGFYLCAWSVTRGGQYFGAGTRLSVL.

The rearrangement joins TRBV5-1 to TRBJ1-1; 9 bases are shared with TRBD1. CDR3 length equals 14 residues. J gave up 4 bases and V 4 bases, and 5 bases lay outside the gene matches. CDR1 and CDR2 (germline): SGHRS, YFSETQ. The CDR3, as DNA: TGCGCCAGCAGCCCCGGACAGGGGAGCACTGAAGCTTTCTTT. As protein: CASSPGQGSTEAFF.

CDR3 coding DNA: TGTGCCAGCAGCCGCGCGGTGAGCCAGCCCCAGCATTTT. This translates into CASSRAVSQPQHF. The rearrangement uses TRBV6-1 and TRBJ1-5; D unclear. Trimming took 6 bases from V and 7 from J, leaving 13 bases between them. This CDR3 contains 13 residues. Germline assignment: CDR1 MNHNS and CDR2 SASEGT.

This clone was detected only a few times. The chain uses TRBV30 and TRBJ2-1, with a possible D match to TRBD2 (5 bases). Germline CDR1 reads GTSNPN; CDR2 reads SVGIG (reference sequence). V lost 2 bases and J 15 bases, leaving 20 bases between the germline ends. The CDR3 is 13 residues long. The CDR3 sequence: CAWSPTQEESLFF. The DNA of the CDR3 is TGTGCCTGGAGTCCCACTCAGGAGGAGTCCCTGTTCTTC.

The rearrangement uses TRBV6-1 and TRBJ2-3; D is unresolved. Germline lookup yields CDR1 MNHNS and CDR2 SASEGT. Trimming stripped 7 bases from V and 2 bases from J, with 13 bases between. The CDR3 is 14 amino acids. DNA of the CDR3: TGTGCCAGCACGGCTAGAAAAAACACAGATACGCAGTATTTT. Translated, it gives CASTARKNTDTQYF.

The chain uses TRBV7-2 and TRBJ1-2; D gene ambiguous. The CDR3 spans 13 residues. CDR1 is SGHTA and CDR2 is FQGNSA in the germline V gene. V shed 1 base and J shed 5 bases, with 8 bases lying between them. The CDR3 reads CASSLETGYGYTF. CDR3 coding DNA: TGTGCCAGCAGCTTAGAAACGGGGTATGGCTACACCTTC.

The genes are TRBV10-3 and TRBJ1-2, with D perhaps matching TRBD1 (5 bases). Germline values: CDR1 ENHRY, CDR2 SYGVKD. Trimming shortened V by 7 bases and J by 8 bases, and 20 bases separated the two germline ends. The CDR3 extends over 14 amino acids. The CDR3 reads CAITQAQGPGGYTF. CDR3 nucleotides: TGTGCCATCACTCAAGCCCAGGGCCCGGGGGGCTACACCTTC.

The CDR3 DNA reads as TGTGCCAGCAGCCAAACACCGGGACTAGCCGCCGGGGAGCTGTTTTTT. Residues: CASSQTPGLAAGELFF. The chain couples TRBV14 to TRBJ2-2, with TRBD2 matching 9 bases. Germline V lookup: CDR1 SGHDN, CDR2 FVKESK. The CDR3 loop spans 16 amino acids. The ends lost 2 bases at V and 6 bases at J; junction bases unmatched: 7.

The CDR3 reads CASSARGLSSYNEQFF. Written as DNA, the CDR3 is TGTGCCAGCAGCGCGAGGGGGTTAAGCTCCTACAATGAGCAGTTCTTC. V usage is TRBV9 and J usage is TRBJ2-1, with a tentative D call TRBD1 (6 bases). Germline V lookup: CDR1 SGDLS, CDR2 YYNGEE. This CDR3 is built from 16 residues. The V gene lost 3 bases and the J gene lost 0 bases, with 13 bases spanning the gap.

This clone was seen only a few times. CDR3 DNA sequence: TGTGCCTGGACCTTAGCGGGAGCGCCGGGCACCGGGGAGCTGTTTTTT. Translation: CAWTLAGAPGTGELFF. The chain joins TRBV30 to TRBJ2-2; 9 bases agree with TRBD2. The length of the CDR3 is 16 residues. V lost 4 bases, J lost 4 bases, and 10 bases stayed unmatched. Germline V gives CDR1 GTSNPN, CDR2 SVGIG (reference sequence).

This sequence joins TRBV18 and TRBJ2-3; TRBD2 is a possible D gene (6 bases). The length of the CDR3 is 16 residues. V was clipped by 2 bases and J by 2 bases, with 14 bases between them. CDR1 is KGHSH and CDR2 is LQKENI in the germline V gene. Here the CDR3 DNA reads TGTGCCAGCTCACCAACCCTTGCTAGCGCCACAGATACGCAGTATTTT. As protein: CASSPTLASATDTQYF.

V gene TRBV30 combines with J gene TRBJ1-5; the D gene is possibly TRBD1 (6 bases). The length of the CDR3 is 14 residues. With 8 bases removed from V and 4 bases from J, the gap between germline ends came to 18 bases. Germline CDR1 and CDR2: GTSNPN and SVGIG (reference sequence). CDR3: CAGGGRTENQPQHF. The DNA of the CDR3 is TGTGCCGGGGGGGGTAGGACAGAAAATCAGCCCCAGCATTTT.

The chain employs TRBV19 and TRBJ1-1; the D gene is possibly TRBD1 (6 bases). V dropped 4 bases and J dropped 1 base, with 10 bases sitting between them. Germline V gene data show CDR1 as LNHDA and CDR2 as SQIVND (reference sequence). The CDR3 loop spans 14 amino acids. CDR3 sequence: CASSTGQTNTEAFF. The CDR3, as DNA: TGTGCCAGTAGTACCGGACAGACGAACACTGAAGCTTTCTTT.

The chain employs TRBV9 and TRBJ2-7; tentatively, D is TRBD2 (6 bases). CDR1 and CDR2 (germline): SGDLS, YYNGEE. V lost 3 bases, J lost 6 bases, and 16 bases lay in between. CDR3 length: 14 residues. The CDR3 nucleotides read TGTGCCAGCAGCGGGGGGGACTTCGGCGGCGAGCAGTACTTC. The encoded protein is CASSGGDFGGEQYF. Complete variable domain (other parts from reference TRBV9 and TRBJ2-7): DSGVTQTPKHLITATGQRVTLRCSPRSGDLSVYWYQQSLDQGLQFLIQYYNGEERAKGNILERFSAQQFPDLHSELNLSSLELGDSALYFCASSGGDFGGEQYFGPGTRLTVT.

This clone occurred once. The DNA of the CDR3 is TGTGCCAGCAGCTTATTAGCGGGTTTGAACACCGGGGAGCTGTTTTTT. It translates to CASSLLAGLNTGELFF. The rearrangement joins TRBV7-9 to TRBJ2-2; 7 nucleotides match TRBD2. This CDR3 has 16 residues. Trimming cost V 2 bases and J 1 base; bases outside gene matches: 4. The germline CDR1 and CDR2 sequences are SEHNR and FQNEAQ (reference sequence).

V and J are TRBV7-2 and TRBJ1-3; no firm D call. The CDR3 is 16 amino acids. The germline gives CDR1 SGHTA, CDR2 FQGNSA. The germline V and J ends were trimmed by 4 bases and 3 bases, with 16 bases remaining between them. CDR3 nucleotide sequence: TGTGCCAGCAGCTCCCAACTGGACCGAATTGGAAACACCATATATTTT. The encoded protein is CASSSQLDRIGNTIYF.

This clone was seen more than once but under ten times. The chain carries TRBV6-5 and TRBJ1-2, with TRBD1 matching over 11 bases. The CDR3 spans 15 residues. Germline V gene sequence: CDR1 MNHEY, CDR2 SVGAGI. After removal of 6 bases from V and 6 bases from J, the junction contained 9 bases not matched to a gene. CDR3 DNA: TGTGCCAGCAGCCCCTCGGACAGGGGGCTTAATGGCTACACCTTC. Its protein product is CASSPSDRGLNGYTF.

The chain combines TRBV13 with TRBJ2-2; no clear D. Trimming stripped 0 bases from V and 5 bases from J, with 7 bases between. Germline V lookup: CDR1 PRHDT, CDR2 FYEKMQ (reference sequence). The CDR3 consists of 14 residues. The CDR3: CASSLGWATGELFF. The CDR3 region has the DNA TGTGCCAGCAGCTTAGGCTGGGCGACCGGGGAGCTGTTTTTT.

This clone has a handful of counts. The chain employs TRBV30 and TRBJ1-3; D ambiguous. Trimming shortened V by 1 base and J by 0 bases, and 7 bases separated the two germline ends. This CDR3 has 14 residues. Germline-derived CDR1 and CDR2 are GTSNPN and SVGIG (reference sequence). In nucleotides, the CDR3 is TGTGCCTGGAGTGAGACGTTCTCTGGAAACACCATATATTTT. Translation: CAWSETFSGNTIYF. The full variable domain, completed using reference TRBV30 and TRBJ1-3, is SQTIHQWPATLVQPVGSPLSLECTVEGTSNPNLYWYRQAAGRGLQLLFYSVGIGQISSEVPQNLSASRPQDRQFILSSKKLLLSDSGFYLCAWSETFSGNTIYFGEGSWLTVV.

This chain links TRBV4-1 with TRBJ2-1, with TRBD1 as a possible D gene (7 bases). V lost 2 bases to trimming and J lost 13 bases, with 24 bases between them. Germline CDR1 is MGHRA and CDR2 is YSYEKL. The CDR3 contains 16 residues. The CDR3 sequence is CASSQPLGGQSRVQFF. Written as DNA, the CDR3 is TGCGCCAGCAGCCAACCCCTGGGGGGACAGTCAAGAGTTCAGTTCTTC.

This rearrangement joins TRBV18 to TRBJ1-2; 8 bases match TRBD1. There are 15 residues in the CDR3. Germline loops: CDR1 KGHSH, CDR2 LQKENI. V trimming: 3 bases; J trimming: 2 bases; junction bases outside the gene matches: 5. The CDR3: CASSPGQVTNYGYTF. The DNA for the CDR3 is TGTGCCAGCTCACCGGGACAGGTTACGAACTATGGCTACACCTTC.

The V call is TRBV29-1, the J call TRBJ1-1, with 10 bases identical to TRBD1. Germline V gene sequence: CDR1 SQVTM, CDR2 ANQGSEA. Trimming at V came to 6 bases and at J to 4 bases, leaving 2 bases not matched to a gene. The length of the CDR3 is 12 residues. The CDR3 loop is CSVRTGGTEAFF. CDR3 sequence (DNA): TGCAGCGTACGGACAGGGGGCACTGAAGCTTTCTTT.